The 15 T cell receptor beta chains given below trace back to one sample, sequenced in a study of TIL therapy for anti-PD-1-resistant metastatic lung cancer. As for time point: pre-treatment sample, taken before nivolumab and TIL therapy. Tumor tissue came from excised metastases, mostly pleural nodules or supraclavicular lymph nodes. Sequencing used immunoSEQ v3. Libraries were prepared by immunoSEQ multiplex PCR; TCRdb keeps only in-frame clonotypes and omits some of them. The table includes tens of thousands of clones, over 65% detected once. The sequenced sample was tumor tissue, obtained at baseline. These receptors were collected from a person between 25 and 79 years old with non-small cell lung cancer.

The chain recombines TRBV11-2 with TRBJ1-6, with D unresolved. Germline CDR1 reads SGHAT; CDR2 reads FQNNGV. V gave up 4 bases and J gave up 9 bases, with 16 bases separating them. CDR3 size: 15 residues. The DNA of the CDR3 is TGTGCCAGCAGCTCCGAACCGGGCCCCTTTTCACCCCTCCACTTT. Its protein is CASSSEPGPFSPLHF.

Of note for this clone: Compared with germline, one end of the junction differs, possibly owing to a read error. V usage is TRBV5-1 and J usage is TRBJ2-4, with D possibly matching TRBD2 (7 bases). CDR3 length equals 14 residues. The germline gives CDR1 SGHRS, CDR2 YFSETQ. CDR3 sequence reads: CASSPSGGSFKGDF. CDR3 nucleotide sequence: TGCGCCAGCAGCCCGTCGGGGGGCTCCTTTAAGGGAGACTTC.

The chain carries TRBV11-2 and TRBJ2-5; D remains ambiguous. Trimming cost V 4 bases and J 2 bases, with 8 bases left between them. Germline V gene data show CDR1 as SGHAT and CDR2 as FQNNGV. The length of the CDR3 is 13 residues. CDR3 nucleotide sequence: TGTGCCAGCAGCTGGACGCTTCAAGAGACCCAGTACTTC. It yields the protein CASSWTLQETQYF.

There are a few counts of this clone. The gene calls are TRBV5-1 and TRBJ2-7, with 15 bases that match TRBD2. J lost 3 bases, V lost 4 bases, and 8 bases had no gene match. The germline CDR1 and CDR2 sequences are SGHRS and YFSETQ. The CDR3 sequence is 17 residues long. The CDR3 region is CASSGGLAGGQVYEQYF. CDR3 in DNA: TGCGCCAGCAGCGGCGGACTAGCGGGGGGGCAAGTCTACGAGCAGTACTTC.

V and J are TRBV6-6 and TRBJ2-1; maybe TRBD2 (5 bases). This CDR3 has 13 amino acids. The germline V gene has CDR1 MNHNY and CDR2 SVGAGI (reference sequence). Trimming took 5 bases from V and 5 from J, leaving 10 bases between them. The CDR3 nucleotides read TGTGCCAGCAGTCAACTCGGGAACAATGAGCAGTTCTTC. Translating gives CASSQLGNNEQFF.

This clone has a single count. V and J are TRBV9 and TRBJ2-7; 10 bases are a match to TRBD2. The J segment lost 3 bases and the V segment lost 0 bases, leaving 3 bases of the junction unmatched. The CDR3 spans 15 residues. The germline V gene encodes CDR1 SGDLS and CDR2 YYNGEE. The CDR3 coding sequence is TGTGCCAGCAGCGTAGTCGCTAGCGGGAGCTACGAGCAGTACTTC. Translated, it gives CASSVVASGSYEQYF.

The CDR3 nucleotides read TGTGCCAGCAGCCAGGACGCGAACACCGGGGAGCTGTTTTTT. It translates to CASSQDANTGELFF. This chain connects TRBV2 to TRBJ2-2, with unresolved D. This CDR3 has 14 residues. Germline lookup yields CDR1 SNHLY and CDR2 FYNNEI. Trimming took off 6 bases at V and 0 bases at J, with 8 bases between the two ends.

The rearrangement joins TRBV5-1 to TRBJ2-7; 8 bases align to TRBD1. Trimming at V came to 0 bases and at J to 5 bases, leaving 4 bases not matched to a gene. Germline V gene sequence: CDR1 SGHRS, CDR2 YFSETQ. The CDR3 length is 14 residues. Here the CDR3 reads CASSLAGQDHEQYF. The CDR3 DNA is TGCGCCAGCAGCTTGGCGGGACAGGACCACGAGCAGTACTTC.

This chain joins TRBV5-1 and TRBJ2-3; 9 bases line up with TRBD2. In germline, CDR1 is SGHRS, CDR2 YFSETQ. The CDR3 sequence is 14 residues long. J was trimmed by 3 bases and V by 5 bases; bases with no gene match: 4. Here the CDR3 DNA reads TGCGCCAGCAGTCGCGCGGGAGGGACAGATACGCAGTATTTT. It encodes CASSRAGGTDTQYF.

This sequence joins TRBV19 and TRBJ2-1; TRBD1 matches 9 bases. The CDR3 runs to 16 residues. V was pared by 5 bases and J by 13 bases, with 18 bases of the junction left unmatched. CDR1 LNHDA and CDR2 SQIVND come from the germline V gene (reference sequence). The CDR3 here is CASSSRDRDILLVQFF. CDR3 sequence (DNA): TGTGCCAGTAGTTCACGGGACAGGGACATTCTCCTAGTTCAGTTCTTC.

In this sample, this clone turned up a few times. The rearrangement joins TRBV29-1 to TRBJ1-2; D perhaps matches TRBD1 (5 bases). Deletions cut 1 base from V and 0 bases from J, with 12 bases between. Germline CDR1 reads SQVTM; CDR2 reads ANQGSEA. The CDR3 covers 15 residues. This CDR3 is CSVEGGRRANYGYTF. The CDR3 DNA sequence: TGCAGCGTTGAAGGGGGCCGCAGGGCTAACTATGGCTACACCTTC.

The chain joins TRBV1 to TRBJ2-1; the table gives TRBD2 as D, unverified against the DNA. TRBV1 constitutes a pseudogene. The CDR3 sequence is 17 residues long. CDR3 amino acids: CTSSQDERERIHNEQFF. CDR3 DNA: TGCACCAGCAGCCAAGATGAGCGGGAGAGGATCCACAATGAGCAGTTCTTC.

This clone has more than one count but fewer than ten. The chain recombines TRBV27 with TRBJ1-1; perhaps TRBD1 as D (6 bases). CDR3 length: 14 amino acids. V was cut by 3 bases and J by 3 bases, with 11 bases left in between. Germline V gene data show CDR1 as MNHEY and CDR2 as SMNVEV (reference sequence). DNA for the CDR3: TGTGCCAGCAGTTTTGGGGGCCGGTACACTGAAGCTTTCTTT. This gives the protein CASSFGGRYTEAFF.

This clone was detected only a few times. The chain uses TRBV18 and TRBJ1-2; D not certain. Trimming took off 2 bases at V and 4 bases at J, with 20 bases between the two ends. This CDR3 is 17 amino acids long. In germline, CDR1 is KGHSH, CDR2 LQKENI. Written as DNA, the CDR3 is TGTGCCAGCTCACCATCGGGAACTGGGAGGACGGGCTATGGCTACACCTTC. Protein sequence: CASSPSGTGRTGYGYTF.

The rearrangement joins TRBV6-6 to TRBJ2-7; D remains ambiguous. CDR1 and CDR2 from the germline V gene are MNHNY and SVGAGI (reference sequence). With 6 bases removed from V and 0 bases from J, the gap between germline ends came to 12 bases. The CDR3 extends over 14 amino acids. The CDR3 is CASRLALSSYEQYF. The CDR3 DNA is TGTGCCAGCAGACTCGCCTTAAGCTCCTACGAGCAGTACTTC.